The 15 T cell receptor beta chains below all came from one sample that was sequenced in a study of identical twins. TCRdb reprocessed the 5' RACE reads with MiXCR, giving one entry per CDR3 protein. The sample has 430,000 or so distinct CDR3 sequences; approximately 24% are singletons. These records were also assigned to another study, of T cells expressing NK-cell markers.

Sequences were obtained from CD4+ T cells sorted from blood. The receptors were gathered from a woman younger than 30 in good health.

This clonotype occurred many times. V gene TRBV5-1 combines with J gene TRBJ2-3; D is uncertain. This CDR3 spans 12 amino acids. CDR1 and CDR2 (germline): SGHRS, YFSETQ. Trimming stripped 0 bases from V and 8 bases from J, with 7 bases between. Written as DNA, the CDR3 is TGCGCCAGCAGCTTGGCCTACGGTACGCAGTATTTT. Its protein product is CASSLAYGTQYF.

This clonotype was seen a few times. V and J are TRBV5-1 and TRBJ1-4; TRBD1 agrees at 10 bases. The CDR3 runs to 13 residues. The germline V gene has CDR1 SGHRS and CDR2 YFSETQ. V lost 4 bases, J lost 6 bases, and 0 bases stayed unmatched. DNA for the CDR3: TGCGCCAGCAGCGGGACAGGGGATGAAAAACTGTTTTTT. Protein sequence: CASSGTGDEKLFF.

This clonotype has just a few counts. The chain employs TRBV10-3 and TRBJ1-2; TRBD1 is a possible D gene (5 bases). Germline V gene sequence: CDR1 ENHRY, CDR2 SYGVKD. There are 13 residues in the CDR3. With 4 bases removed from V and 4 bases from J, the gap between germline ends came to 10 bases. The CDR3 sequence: CAISAGTVYGYTF. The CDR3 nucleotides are TGTGCCATCAGTGCAGGGACGGTCTATGGCTACACCTTC.

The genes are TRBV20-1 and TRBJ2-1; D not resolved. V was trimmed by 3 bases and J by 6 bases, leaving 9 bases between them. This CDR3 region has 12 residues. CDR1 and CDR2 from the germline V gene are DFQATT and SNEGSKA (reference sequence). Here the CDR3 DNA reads TGCAGTGCTAGTGCGCGTGTCAATGAGCAGTTCTTC. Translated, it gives CSASARVNEQFF.

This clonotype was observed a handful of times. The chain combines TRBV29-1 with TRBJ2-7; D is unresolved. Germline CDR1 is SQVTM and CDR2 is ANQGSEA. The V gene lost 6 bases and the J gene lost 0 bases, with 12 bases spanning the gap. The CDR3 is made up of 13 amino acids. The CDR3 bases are TGCAGCGTCGAGGACCGACACTCCTACGAGCAGTACTTC. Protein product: CSVEDRHSYEQYF.

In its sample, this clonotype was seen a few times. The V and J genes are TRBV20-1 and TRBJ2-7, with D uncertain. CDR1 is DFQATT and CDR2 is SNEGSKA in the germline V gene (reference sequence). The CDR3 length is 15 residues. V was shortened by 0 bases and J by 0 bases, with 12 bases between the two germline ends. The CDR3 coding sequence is TGCAGTGCTAGAGAAGGCGTAGGCTTCTCCTACGAGCAGTACTTC. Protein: CSAREGVGFSYEQYF.

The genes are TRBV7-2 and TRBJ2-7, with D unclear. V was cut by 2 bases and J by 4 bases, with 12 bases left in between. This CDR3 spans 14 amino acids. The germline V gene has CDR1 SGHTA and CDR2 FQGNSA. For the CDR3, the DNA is TGTGCCAGCAGCTTAAGTGCGGCGGAGTACGAGCAGTACTTC. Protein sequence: CASSLSAAEYEQYF.

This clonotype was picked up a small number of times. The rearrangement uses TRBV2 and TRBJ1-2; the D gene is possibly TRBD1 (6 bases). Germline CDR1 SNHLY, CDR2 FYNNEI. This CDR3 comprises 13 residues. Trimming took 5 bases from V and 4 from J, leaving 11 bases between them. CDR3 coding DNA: TGTGCCAGCAGTACCCAGGGGACCTATGGCTACACCTTC. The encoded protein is CASSTQGTYGYTF.

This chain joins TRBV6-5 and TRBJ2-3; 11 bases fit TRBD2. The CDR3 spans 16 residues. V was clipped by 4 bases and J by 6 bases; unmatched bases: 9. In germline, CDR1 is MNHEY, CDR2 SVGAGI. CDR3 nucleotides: TGTGCCAGCAGTTCCGATCTAGCGGGAGGAGGTGATACGCAGTATTTT. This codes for CASSSDLAGGGDTQYF.

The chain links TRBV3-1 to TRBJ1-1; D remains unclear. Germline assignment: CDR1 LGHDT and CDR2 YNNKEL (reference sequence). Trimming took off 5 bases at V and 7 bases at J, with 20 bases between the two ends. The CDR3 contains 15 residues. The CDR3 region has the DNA TGTGCCAGCAGCTCACCGAGAACTTTGAAAGGTGAAGCTTTCTTT. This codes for CASSSPRTLKGEAFF.

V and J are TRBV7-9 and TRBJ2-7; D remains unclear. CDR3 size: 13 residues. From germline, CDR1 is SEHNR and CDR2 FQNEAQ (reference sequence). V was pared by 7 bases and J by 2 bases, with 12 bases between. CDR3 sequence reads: CASTTTNTYEQYF. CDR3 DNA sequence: TGTGCCAGCACCACGACAAACACCTACGAGCAGTACTTC.

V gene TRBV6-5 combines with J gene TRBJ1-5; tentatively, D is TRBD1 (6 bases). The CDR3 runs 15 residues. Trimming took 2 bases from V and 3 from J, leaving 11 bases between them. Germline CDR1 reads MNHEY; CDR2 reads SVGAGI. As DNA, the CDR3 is TGTGCCAGCAGTTACGGCAGGGGACACAATCAGCCCCAGCATTTT. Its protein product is CASSYGRGHNQPQHF.

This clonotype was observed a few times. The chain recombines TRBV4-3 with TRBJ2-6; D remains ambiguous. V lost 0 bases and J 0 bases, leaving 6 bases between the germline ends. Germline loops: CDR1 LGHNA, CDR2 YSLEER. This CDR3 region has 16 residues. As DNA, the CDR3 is TGCGCCAGCAGCCAAGATATCAGCTCTGGGGCCAACGTCCTGACTTTC. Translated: CASSQDISSGANVLTF.

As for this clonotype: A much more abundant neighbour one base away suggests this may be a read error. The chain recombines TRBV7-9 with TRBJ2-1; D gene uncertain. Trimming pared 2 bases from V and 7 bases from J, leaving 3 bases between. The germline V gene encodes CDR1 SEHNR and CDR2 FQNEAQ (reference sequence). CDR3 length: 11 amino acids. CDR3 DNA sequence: TGTGCCAGCAGCTTACAAAATGAGCAGTTCTTC. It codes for CASSLQNEQFF.

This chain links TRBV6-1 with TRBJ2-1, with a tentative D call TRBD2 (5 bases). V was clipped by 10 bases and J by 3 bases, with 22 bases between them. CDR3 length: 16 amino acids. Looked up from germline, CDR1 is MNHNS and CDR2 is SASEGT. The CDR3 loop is CATIMRVSANYNEQFF. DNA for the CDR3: TGTGCCACCATCATGAGGGTTAGCGCTAACTACAATGAGCAGTTCTTC.